The 20 T cell receptor beta chains reported below all come from one sample, sequenced in a study of OX40 agonist ivuxolimab in advanced cancers. Only in-frame clones appear in the TCRdb table, and some are missing; sequencing was by immunoSEQ multiplex PCR. The table lists about 28,000 clones, approximately 85% of them singletons. Sequenced here: CD4+ or CD8+ T cells sorted from blood, sampled in a trial of the OX40 agonist ivuxolimab. These receptors were collected from an adult with an advanced solid tumor such as melanoma, head and neck, liver or kidney cancer.

V is TRBV30 and J is TRBJ2-6; maybe TRBD1 (5 bases). The CDR3 is made up of 16 amino acids. Germline-derived CDR1 and CDR2 are GTSNPN and SVGIG (reference sequence). V shed 1 base and J shed 0 bases, with 10 bases lying between them. CDR3 sequence reads: CAWSETALSGANVLTF. Written as DNA, the CDR3 is TGTGCCTGGAGTGAGACAGCCCTCTCTGGGGCCAACGTCCTGACTTTC.

The chain joins TRBV10-3 to TRBJ2-7; D possibly corresponds to TRBD1 (6 bases). Germline V lookup: CDR1 ENHRY, CDR2 SYGVKD. V dropped 0 bases and J dropped 2 bases, with 14 bases sitting between them. This CDR3 has 16 amino acids. The CDR3 nucleotides read TGTGCCATCAGTGAGTCGAAGATAGGACAGACCTACGAGCAGTACTTC. Translated, it gives CAISESKIGQTYEQYF.

The CDR3 DNA is TGTGCCAGCAGCCCCTCATCGGGGGCCACTGAAGCTTTCTTT. Translation gives CASSPSSGATEAFF. The chain combines TRBV9 with TRBJ1-1, with D tentatively TRBD1 (6 bases). The CDR3 length is 14 residues. In germline, CDR1 is SGDLS, CDR2 YYNGEE. The V and J ends lost 4 bases and 4 bases respectively, with 14 bases between them.

This clone was observed once. The V and J genes are TRBV28 and TRBJ1-1; D is uncertain. The germline V gene encodes CDR1 MDHEN and CDR2 SYDVKM. V was shortened by 5 bases and J by 3 bases, with 22 bases between the two germline ends. The CDR3 has 17 residues. CDR3 in DNA: TGTGCCAGCAGTCCCCCCGCCAGGTTCGAAAGGGACACTGAAGCTTTCTTT. Protein product: CASSPPARFERDTEAFF.

This clone came up once. J is TRBJ2-2 and V is TRBV19; D is unclear. Trimming took 5 bases from V and 3 from J, leaving 16 bases between them. Germline CDR1 and CDR2: LNHDA and SQIVND (reference sequence). This CDR3 is built from 16 residues. The CDR3 coding sequence is TGTGCCAGTAGTTCCTTCGATATAGAGGACACCGGGGAGCTGTTTTTT. Residues: CASSSFDIEDTGELFF.

The genes are TRBV7-6 and TRBJ2-1; possible D gene TRBD1, 6 bases. This CDR3 comprises 18 residues. Germline-derived CDR1 and CDR2 are SGHVS and FNYEAQ. V was clipped by 5 bases and J by 0 bases, with 20 bases between them. CDR3 amino acids: CASSLSTRTEFSYNEQFF. CDR3 nucleotide sequence: TGTGCCAGCAGCCTTAGTACTCGGACAGAATTCTCCTACAATGAGCAGTTCTTC.

The rearrangement uses TRBV13 and TRBJ2-7, with 11 bases aligning to TRBD2. CDR3 length: 15 amino acids. Germline-derived CDR1 and CDR2 are PRHDT and FYEKMQ (reference sequence). Losses at the gene ends were 5 bases for V and 5 bases for J; bases not matched to a gene: 8. The CDR3, as DNA: TGTGCCAGCAGCCTAACCCTAGCGGGAGGAAACGAGCAGTACTTC. Translated: CASSLTLAGGNEQYF.

For this clone: This sequence may be a read error, since a much larger clone differs from it by one base. This sample also contains other DNA sequences that code for the same CDR3. V usage is TRBV2 and J usage is TRBJ1-2; D possibly corresponds to TRBD1 (6 bases). Germline CDR1 is SNHLY and CDR2 is FYNNEI. The germline V and J ends were trimmed by 5 bases and 8 bases, with 21 bases remaining between them. The CDR3 covers 15 residues. The CDR3 reads CASSLLTGLRGGYTF. In DNA form, the CDR3 reads TGTGCCAGCAGTCTTTTGACAGGATTACGGGGAGGCTACACCTTC.

The genes are TRBV10-1 and TRBJ2-1; perhaps TRBD2 as D (6 bases). Germline V lookup: CDR1 WNHNN, CDR2 SYGVQD (reference sequence). V was trimmed by 3 bases and J by 1 base, leaving 7 bases between them. CDR3 length equals 14 residues. The chain's CDR3 is CASSDGGSYNEQFF. DNA for the CDR3: TGCGCCAGCAGTGATGGGGGGTCCTACAATGAGCAGTTCTTC.

The rearrangement joins TRBV5-1 to TRBJ2-7; a possible D gene is TRBD2 (5 bases). The CDR3 has 13 amino acids. With 4 bases removed from V and 2 bases from J, the gap between germline ends came to 10 bases. The germline gives CDR1 SGHRS, CDR2 YFSETQ. CDR3 loop: CASSPGITYEQYF. The DNA of the CDR3 is TGCGCCAGCAGCCCCGGGATTACCTACGAGCAGTACTTC.

This chain joins TRBV10-3 and TRBJ2-3; D may be TRBD1 (6 bases). Germline values: CDR1 ENHRY, CDR2 SYGVKD. The CDR3 consists of 16 residues. Trimming shortened V by 2 bases and J by 0 bases, and 12 bases separated the two germline ends. The CDR3 protein is CAISEGTRLSTDTQYF. DNA for the CDR3: TGTGCCATCAGTGAGGGGACAAGACTTAGCACAGATACGCAGTATTTT.

To note about this clone: The junction and the germline gene differ at one end; a read error may be behind it. The chain has TRBV11-2 and TRBJ2-1; 7 nucleotides match TRBD2. CDR1 and CDR2 from the germline V gene are SGHAT and FQNNGV. CDR3 length: 14 amino acids. The CDR3 DNA sequence: TGTGCCAGCAGCTTAGACCCCGCGGGGGACTACAAAGTCTTC. It codes for CASSLDPAGDYKVF.

The V call is TRBV7-9, the J call TRBJ2-5, with TRBD1 identical over 7 bases. Per germline, CDR1 SEHNR and CDR2 FQNEAQ (reference sequence). The CDR3 covers 14 residues. Trimming took 1 base from V and 2 from J; bases not matched to a gene: 1. DNA for the CDR3: TGTGCCAGCAGCTTAGAGGGACAGCAAGAGACCCAGTACTTC. Protein product: CASSLEGQQETQYF.

J is TRBJ2-7 and V is TRBV5-1; 13 bases map to TRBD2. Germline CDR1 reads SGHRS; CDR2 reads YFSETQ. This CDR3 has 14 amino acids. V was clipped by 2 bases and J by 5 bases; unmatched bases: 1. CDR3 nucleotide sequence: TGCGCCAGCAGCTTAGGACTAGCGGGGGACGAGCAGTACTTC. Protein: CASSLGLAGDEQYF.

The V and J genes are TRBV14 and TRBJ2-7, with a tentative D call TRBD2 (6 bases). The CDR3 loop spans 14 amino acids. Trimming stripped 1 base from V and 3 bases from J, with 10 bases between. The germline V gene encodes CDR1 SGHDN and CDR2 FVKESK. The CDR3 spells CASSQAGVDYEQYF. CDR3 DNA: TGTGCCAGCAGCCAAGCGGGAGTCGACTACGAGCAGTACTTC.

The chain uses TRBV4-1 and TRBJ1-3; TRBD1 might be the D (6 bases). Per the germline V gene, CDR1 is MGHRA and CDR2 is YSYEKL. The length of the CDR3 is 15 residues. V was trimmed by 5 bases and J by 4 bases, leaving 15 bases between them. CDR3 nucleotide sequence: TGCGCCAGCAGCTCTACCACAGGGCCCGGAAACACCATATATTTT. This translates into CASSSTTGPGNTIYF.

This clone was seen once. This chain connects TRBV30 to TRBJ1-2, with unresolved D. V dropped 1 base and J dropped 1 base, with 10 bases sitting between them. Per germline, CDR1 GTSNPN and CDR2 SVGIG (reference sequence). The CDR3 length is 14 residues. This CDR3 reads CAWSAPEINYGYTF. The CDR3 region has the DNA TGTGCCTGGAGTGCGCCCGAAATTAACTATGGCTACACCTTC.

V usage is TRBV27 and J usage is TRBJ1-1, with unresolved D. This CDR3 is built from 15 residues. V was clipped by 6 bases and J by 1 base, with 15 bases between them. The germline V gene has CDR1 MNHEY and CDR2 SMNVEV (reference sequence). The CDR3 loop reads CASRLAPEGNTEAFF. CDR3 nucleotides: TGTGCCAGCAGGCTCGCCCCCGAGGGGAACACTGAAGCTTTCTTT.

This sequence joins TRBV5-1 and TRBJ1-1, with D possibly being TRBD1 (5 bases). From germline, CDR1 is SGHRS and CDR2 YFSETQ. The CDR3 has 14 residues. With 0 bases removed from V and 3 bases from J, the gap between germline ends came to 9 bases. The CDR3 region is CASSLGWGDTEAFF. CDR3 bases: TGCGCCAGCAGCTTGGGTTGGGGGGACACTGAAGCTTTCTTT.

The chain combines TRBV7-9 with TRBJ2-1; maybe TRBD1 (6 bases). The CDR3 is 14 amino acids. Germline V gene sequence: CDR1 SEHNR, CDR2 FQNEAQ (reference sequence). The germline V and J ends were trimmed by 1 base and 6 bases, with 10 bases remaining between them. CDR3 protein: CASSLVLGGNEQFF. The CDR3 coding sequence is TGTGCCAGCAGCTTAGTTCTAGGGGGCAATGAGCAGTTCTTC.